A selection of T cell receptor beta chains follows, all from one sample in a study of control samples from healthy donors and cancer patients. Only in-frame clones appear in the TCRdb table, and some are missing; sequencing was by immunoSEQ multiplex PCR. The sample holds some 150,000 clones, less than 95% seen once. The sequenced sample consisted of blood. Receptors originate from a man in his late teens or twenties in good health. Each CDR3 is given with its conserved first and last residue. The D gene is left open where the match is weak.

TRBJ2-7 | NA | TRBV3-1/TRBV3-2 | TGTGCCAGCAGCCAAGATGCGGGTATCTACGAGCAGTACTTC | CASSQDAGIYEQYF
TRBJ2-5 | NA | TRBV27 | TGTGCCAGCAGTTCGTCCGGGAAGAGGCAAGAGACCCAGTACTTC | CASSSSGKRQETQYF
TRBJ1-6 | NA | TRBV6-5 | TGTGCCAGCAGCCGTAGCGGGCGGAATTCACCCCTCCACTTT | CASSRSGRNSPLHF
TRBJ2-2 | TRBD1 | TRBV30 | TGTGCCTGGAGTGTAGGACAGGGGCGTGACGGGGAGCTGTTTTTT | CAWSVGQGRDGELFF
TRBJ2-5 | NA | TRBV5-6 | TGTGCCAGCAGCTTGATCAGGGGAGAGACCCAGTACTTC | CASSLIRGETQYF
TRBJ2-2 | TRBD1 | TRBV6-5 | TGTGCCAGCAGTTCCGGGACAGCTTCCACCGGGGAGCTGTTTTTT | CASSSGTASTGELFF
TRBJ2-3 | NA | TRBV5-5 | TGTGCCAGCAGCTTCCCAGGGGAGGGTAGCCCCTTCACAGATACGCAGTATTTT | CASSFPGEGSPFTDTQYF
TRBJ1-1 | NA | TRBV18 | TGTGCCAGCTCACCACCGATCCAGCCCGGGACTGAAGCTTTCTTT | CASSPPIQPGTEAFF
TRBJ2-6 | NA | TRBV9 | TGTGCCAGCAGCGAGAGGGCAGGGGTGTCCGGGGCCAACGTCCTGACTTTC | CASSERAGVSGANVLTF
TRBJ2-7 | TRBD2 | TRBV5-1 | TGCGCCAGCAGCTTGGGGTCTAGCGGAACCTACGAGCAGTACTTC | CASSLGSSGTYEQYF